The present T cell receptor (beta chain) was sequenced within a study of control samples from healthy donors and cancer patients. Libraries were prepared by immunoSEQ multiplex PCR; TCRdb keeps only in-frame clonotypes and omits some of them. Seen here are 150,000 or so clones, around 94% observed once, and the top ten hold approximately 15%. Trimming shortened V by 1 base and J by 3 bases, and 7 bases separated the two germline ends. Germline V gives CDR1 LNHNV, CDR2 YYDKDF (reference sequence). There are 14 residues in the CDR3. The V and J genes are TRBV15 and TRBJ1-5; D call uncertain. The receptor's source is a man aged 55 to 70 with colorectal cancer. Sequenced material: PBMCs. The chain's CDR3 is CATSRVNLNQPQHF. The CDR3 region has the DNA TGTGCCACCAGCAGAGTTAACCTCAATCAGCCCCAGCATTTT.